The TCR beta chain under discussion was sequenced for a study of CD8 T cells in ankylosing spondylitis. The study, taken as a whole, reports: Reported data indicate significant enrichment of disease-linked clones within matched ankylosing spondylitis synovial fluid. Relatively rare in peripheral blood, disease-linked clones were also CD8+. What appeared characteristic of ankylosing spondylitis blood was a TCR beta motif of fewer than ten highly homologous variants.

Molecular-barcoded quantitative 5'-RACE produced these TCR beta libraries. TCRdb itself ran the 5' RACE reads through MiXCR, one entry per CDR3 protein. The table includes roughly 440,000 distinct CDR3 sequences, about 15% detected once. Trimming cost V 0 bases and J 1 base, with 19 bases left between them. CDR1 is SGHRS, CDR2 YFSETQ, per germline. The CDR3 extends over 18 amino acids. Remarks on this clonotype: Its antigen remains unknown.

The specimen was blood, either unsorted or a sorted T cell fraction (not recorded which). The V gene is TRBV5-1, the J gene TRBJ1-1; tentatively, D is TRBD1 (6 bases). This TCR derives from a male donor with ankylosing spondylitis. Here the CDR3 reads CASSLGPGQHGANTEAFF. CDR3 nucleotide sequence: TGCGCCAGCAGCTTGGGTCCGGGACAACACGGAGCGAACACTGAAGCTTTCTTT.